These 20 T cell receptor beta chains share one sample of origin, sequenced in a study of neurological immune-mediated disorders. Via MiXCR, TCRdb re-called the 5' RACE reads, giving one row per CDR3 protein. Of about 99,000 distinct CDR3 sequences in the sample, about 10% were seen once. Stated time point: longitudinal time-point 3. Sequenced sample: PBMCs. These TCRs come from a female donor with HTLV-1-associated myelopathy (HAM/TSP).

This clonotype was counted many times. The gene calls are TRBV12-3 or TRBV12-4 and TRBJ2-5; TRBD2 aligns across 9 bases. V lost 5 bases and J lost 4; bases outside the gene matches: 11. This CDR3 spans 16 amino acids. CDR3 coding DNA: TGTGCCAGCAGTACTGGGGGTGGCGGGGGGGCAGAGACCCAGTACTTC. It specifies CASSTGGGGGAETQYF.

This clonotype was counted only a few times. The V and J genes are TRBV7-9 and TRBJ1-4; 12 nucleotides match TRBD1. The V gene end was trimmed by 5 bases and the J gene end by 0 bases; junction bases not matched to a gene: 7. This CDR3 is 18 amino acids long. Germline assignment: CDR1 SEHNR and CDR2 FQNEAQ (reference sequence). The CDR3 sequence: CASSARDRGPPTNEKLFF. The CDR3 DNA reads as TGTGCCAGCAGCGCTCGGGACAGGGGGCCCCCAACTAATGAAAAACTGTTTTTT.

This clonotype was seen repeatedly, ten times or more. V gene TRBV12-3 or TRBV12-4 combines with J gene TRBJ1-2; no clear D gene. The CDR3 totals 11 residues. Trimming left V 3 bases short and J 8 bases short, with 7 bases between. CDR3 loop: CASSFSGGYTF. The CDR3 nucleotides read TGTGCCAGCAGTTTTTCTGGCGGCTACACCTTC.

The table lists this clonotype with many counts. The gene calls are TRBV7-9 and TRBJ2-7, with a possible D match to TRBD2 (5 bases). Germline CDR1 is SEHNR and CDR2 is FQNEAQ (reference sequence). V was pared by 3 bases and J by 3 bases, with 12 bases between. CDR3 length: 14 residues. The CDR3 protein is CASSLERAIYEQYF. Written as DNA, the CDR3 is TGTGCCAGCAGCTTGGAGAGGGCCATCTACGAGCAGTACTTC.

This clonotype was counted ten times or more. This chain uses TRBV6-5 with TRBJ2-1; D possibly corresponds to TRBD2 (6 bases). This CDR3 is 13 amino acids long. V gave up 4 bases and J gave up 6 bases, with 10 bases separating them. Looked up from germline, CDR1 is MNHEY and CDR2 is SVGAGI. The CDR3 loop reads CASSFYSGNEQFF. The CDR3 bases are TGTGCCAGCAGTTTCTATAGCGGCAATGAGCAGTTCTTC.

Concerning this clonotype itself: This may stem from a read error, because a much larger clone lies one nucleotide away. The V gene is TRBV14, the J gene TRBJ1-5; 9 nucleotides agree with TRBD1. Germline V lookup: CDR1 SGHDN, CDR2 FVKESK. The CDR3 length is 15 residues. Here the CDR3 reads CANSQGGQGHQPQHF. In DNA, the CDR3 is TGTGCCAACAGCCAAGGAGGACAGGGGCATCAGCCCCAGCATTTT.

This clonotype was recorded at least ten times. The CDR3 DNA reads as TGTGCCAGCAACCAAGGGACTAGCGGGGGGGCCCGTGAGACCCAGTACTTC. The encoded protein is CASNQGTSGGARETQYF. The chain has TRBV2 and TRBJ2-5; TRBD2 agrees at 16 bases. The V gene's germline CDR1 is SNHLY and CDR2 FYNNEI. The CDR3 spans 17 residues. V lost 7 bases, J lost 5 bases, and 10 bases stayed unmatched. Using reference TRBV2 and TRBJ2-5 for the parts outside the CDR3, the full variable domain is EPEVTQTPSHQVTQMGQEVILRCVPISNHLYFYWYRQILGQKVEFLVSFYNNEISEKSEIFDDQFSVERPDGSNFTLKIRSTKLEDSAMYFCASNQGTSGGARETQYFGPGTRLLVL.

The sample holds many counts of this clonotype. CDR3 nucleotides: TGTGCCAGCAGTTTGAACAGGGGGTTGAGGGAGCAGTACTTC. This translates into CASSLNRGLREQYF. V usage is TRBV28 and J usage is TRBJ2-7; 8 bases agree with TRBD1. V shed 3 bases, J shed 7 bases, and the junction held 8 bases outside the gene matches. This CDR3 spans 14 amino acids. CDR1 and CDR2 from the germline V gene are MDHEN and SYDVKM.

As for this clonotype: A read error may explain this, as a much larger clone is one base away. This sequence joins TRBV5-1 and TRBJ2-7; 7 bases align to TRBD1. With 3 bases clipped from V and 5 bases from J, the junction kept 11 bases outside the gene matches. Germline lookup yields CDR1 SGHRS and CDR2 YFSETQ. The CDR3 has 15 amino acids. The CDR3 loop is CASSSLQGDFDEQYF. CDR3 DNA sequence: TGCGCCAGCAGCTCCCTGCAGGGGGATTTCGACGAGCAGTACTTC.

This clonotype was found once. This may be a read error: a much more frequent sequence differs by one nucleotide. This rearrangement joins TRBV4-1 to TRBJ1-1; D gene unclear. The CDR3 totals 15 residues. The germline CDR1 and CDR2 sequences are MGHRA and YSYEKL. CDR3: CSSSQDGSLKKKAFF. The CDR3 nucleotides read TGCTCCAGCAGCCAAGATGGAAGTTTGAAGAAGAAAGCTTTCTTT.

This clonotype was recorded at least ten times. V is TRBV6-5 and J is TRBJ2-3; 9 nucleotides align to TRBD1. CDR3 size: 14 residues. J gave up 6 bases and V 6 bases, and 7 bases lay outside the gene matches. Germline V gives CDR1 MNHEY, CDR2 SVGAGI. The DNA of the CDR3 is TGTGCCAGCAGAATACAGGGGGCCTGGGATACGCAGTATTTT. Its translation is CASRIQGAWDTQYF.

This clonotype was counted at least ten times. The chain recombines TRBV2 with TRBJ2-7; no firm D call. CDR1 and CDR2 from the germline V gene are SNHLY and FYNNEI. The V gene lost 3 bases and the J gene lost 0 bases, with 12 bases spanning the gap. The CDR3 is made up of 15 amino acids. The CDR3 coding sequence is TGTGCCAGCAGTGAGGCAGCTTTAAGCTCCTACGAGCAGTACTTC. As protein: CASSEAALSSYEQYF.

This clonotype has a count of ten or more. The chain recombines TRBV5-1 with TRBJ2-3, with TRBD2 as a possible D gene (5 bases). Trimming stripped 7 bases from V and 0 bases from J, with 12 bases between. Germline assignment: CDR1 SGHRS and CDR2 YFSETQ. This CDR3 is 14 amino acids long. CDR3 nucleotides: TGCGCCAGCTGTTTCTCGGGGAGCACAGATACGCAGTATTTT. Translation: CASCFSGSTDTQYF.

Here the CDR3 reads CASSLDRPLVQYF. DNA for the CDR3: TGTGCCAGCAGCTTAGACAGGCCCTTAGTGCAGTATTTT. This chain connects TRBV11-2 to TRBJ2-3; D unclear. This CDR3 spans 13 amino acids. Germline lookup yields CDR1 SGHAT and CDR2 FQNNGV. Between the trimmed V and J ends, which lost 0 bases and 11 bases, there was a span of 12 bases.

This clonotype was picked up many times. This chain links TRBV20-1 with TRBJ1-1, with D hard to call. Germline CDR1 reads DFQATT; CDR2 reads SNEGSKA (reference sequence). Trimming removed 1 base at V and 0 bases at J, with 6 bases between. The length of the CDR3 is 13 residues. The CDR3 coding sequence is TGCAGTGCTAGAGGACATTTGAACACTGAAGCTTTCTTT. This translates into CSARGHLNTEAFF.

As concerns this clonotype: This may stem from a read error, because a much larger clone lies one nucleotide away. The chain recombines TRBV5-1 with TRBJ1-2; 7 bases align to TRBD1. Germline-derived CDR1 and CDR2 are SGHRS and YFSETQ. The CDR3 length is 15 residues. CDR3 bases: TGCGCCAGCAGCGTGGAACAGGGGAGAAGCTATTGCTACACCTTC. Translated, it gives CASSVEQGRSYCYTF.

Within the sample, this clonotype is medium-sized. This chain uses TRBV2 with TRBJ2-5; TRBD2 aligns across 7 bases. V lost 1 base to trimming and J lost 2 bases; unmatched junction nucleotides: 4. CDR3 length: 15 residues. Germline-derived CDR1 and CDR2 are SNHLY and FYNNEI. The CDR3 protein is CASSEGGSNQETQYF. The DNA of the CDR3 is TGTGCCAGCAGTGAAGGCGGGAGCAATCAAGAGACCCAGTACTTC.

This clonotype has at least ten counts. The chain joins TRBV20-1 to TRBJ1-1; D not resolved. Trimming stripped 0 bases from V and 1 base from J, with 9 bases between. The CDR3 is made up of 14 amino acids. Germline CDR1 is DFQATT and CDR2 is SNEGSKA (reference sequence). The CDR3 reads CSARESLKNTEAFF. CDR3 nucleotide sequence: TGCAGTGCTAGAGAGTCGTTGAAGAACACTGAAGCTTTCTTT.

This clonotype was detected only a few times. The V call is TRBV6-5, the J call TRBJ1-5; no firm D call. Trimming removed 6 bases from V and 1 base from J, with 10 bases in between. The CDR3 covers 14 residues. The germline CDR1 and CDR2 sequences are MNHEY and SVGAGI. In DNA, the CDR3 is TGTGCCAGCAGCCGGACTGTAAGCAATCAGCCCCAGCATTTT. It codes for CASSRTVSNQPQHF.

This clonotype was observed at least ten times. The chain is built from TRBV5-1 and TRBJ2-7, with 7 bases lining up with TRBD2. In germline, CDR1 is SGHRS, CDR2 YFSETQ. The CDR3 sequence is 13 residues long. V gave up 2 bases and J gave up 3 bases; unmatched junction bases: 2. The CDR3, as DNA: TGCGCCAGCAGCTTAACGGGGGGCTACGAGCAGTACTTC. Its protein product is CASSLTGGYEQYF.